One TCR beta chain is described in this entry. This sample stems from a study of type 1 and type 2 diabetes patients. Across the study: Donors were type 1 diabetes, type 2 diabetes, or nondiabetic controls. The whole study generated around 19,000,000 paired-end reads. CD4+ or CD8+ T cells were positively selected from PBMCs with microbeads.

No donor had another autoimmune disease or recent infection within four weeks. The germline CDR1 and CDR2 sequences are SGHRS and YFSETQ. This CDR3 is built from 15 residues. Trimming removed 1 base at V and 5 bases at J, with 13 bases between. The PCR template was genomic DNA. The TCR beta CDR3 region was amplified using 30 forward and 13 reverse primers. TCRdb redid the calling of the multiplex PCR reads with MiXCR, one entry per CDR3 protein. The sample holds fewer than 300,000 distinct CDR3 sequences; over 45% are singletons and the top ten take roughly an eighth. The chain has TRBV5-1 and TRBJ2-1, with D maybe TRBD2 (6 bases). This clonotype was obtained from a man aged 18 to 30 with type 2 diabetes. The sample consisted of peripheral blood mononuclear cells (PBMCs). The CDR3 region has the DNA TGCGCCAGCAGCTTGTTTAGCGGACTTAACAATGAGCAGTTCTTC. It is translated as CASSLFSGLNNEQFF. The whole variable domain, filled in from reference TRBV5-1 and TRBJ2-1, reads KAGVTQTPRYLIKTRGQQVTLSCSPISGHRSVSWYQQTPGQGLQFLFEYFSETQRNKGNFPGRFSGRQFSNSRSEMNVSTLELGDSALYLCASSLFSGLNNEQFFGPGTRLTVL.